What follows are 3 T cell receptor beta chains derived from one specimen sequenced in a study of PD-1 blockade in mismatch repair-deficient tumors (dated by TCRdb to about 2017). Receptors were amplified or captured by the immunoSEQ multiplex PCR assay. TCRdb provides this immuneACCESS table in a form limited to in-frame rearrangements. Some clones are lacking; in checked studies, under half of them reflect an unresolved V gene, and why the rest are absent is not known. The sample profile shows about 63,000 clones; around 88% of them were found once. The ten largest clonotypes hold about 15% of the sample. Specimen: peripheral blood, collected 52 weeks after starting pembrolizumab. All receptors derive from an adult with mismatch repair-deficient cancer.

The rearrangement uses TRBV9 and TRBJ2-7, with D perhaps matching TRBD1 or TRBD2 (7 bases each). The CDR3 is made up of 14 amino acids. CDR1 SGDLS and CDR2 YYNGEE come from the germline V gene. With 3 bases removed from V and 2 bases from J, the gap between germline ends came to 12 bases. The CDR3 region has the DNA TGTGCCAGCAGCGCGACAGGGAGGGCCTACGAGCAGTACTTC. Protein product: CASSATGRAYEQYF.

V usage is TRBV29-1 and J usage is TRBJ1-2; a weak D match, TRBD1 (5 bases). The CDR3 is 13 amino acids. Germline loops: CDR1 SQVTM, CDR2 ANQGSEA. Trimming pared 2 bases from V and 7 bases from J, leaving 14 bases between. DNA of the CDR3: TGCAGCGTTGAAATGGCGGACATAGCTGGCTACACCTTC. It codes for CSVEMADIAGYTF.

The chain's CDR3 is CASSEYLRGYTGELFF. The DNA of the CDR3 is TGTGCCAGCAGTGAATATTTGCGGGGCTACACCGGGGAGCTGTTTTTT. The V call is TRBV6-1, the J call TRBJ2-2; D possibly corresponds to TRBD2 (6 bases). V lost 2 bases and J 3 bases, leaving 13 bases between the germline ends. CDR1 and CDR2 (germline): MNHNS, SASEGT. There are 16 residues in the CDR3.